The rows below give T cell receptor beta chains drawn from one sample of a study of beta chain features in type 1 diabetes. Only in-frame clones appear in the TCRdb table, and some are missing; sequencing was by immunoSEQ multiplex PCR. Of hundreds of thousands of clones in the sample, around 28% are singletons; the top ten hold about 0.065%. Sequenced: naive CD4+ T cells from blood. Receptor source: a man aged 18-30 years in good health. Both conserved end residues are part of each CDR3. The size entry is marked missing in some rows and otherwise reads once, few, many or a size class.

TRBV5-1 | few | CASSFTGAEQYF
TRBV20-1 | few | CSAIYNEQFF
TRBV7-2 | . | CASSLRQGGVSSTDTQYF
TRBV5-1 | . | CASSLEDTQYF
TRBV5-1 | few | CASSAGDLPKQFF
TRBV9 | few | CASSVARGPGANVLTF
TRBV7-8 | few | CASSEKRLGSVNTEAFF
TRBV29-1 | . | CSVVRRLPGELFF
TRBV4-3 | once | CASSRYLTDPNTEAFF
TRBV27 | . | CASSLSAFGELFF
TRBV7-2 | . | CASSLLHTGTSGRNEQFF
TRBV6-6 | few | CATCPGLAESTDTQYF
TRBV5-4 | few | CASSPGLAADTQYF
TRBV25-1 | . | CASNNTDTQYF
TRBV4-2 | . | CASSVGQSYTF
TRBV29-1 | . | CSVDRGGTRGFQYF
TRBV25-1 | . | CASSAEGPQGEQYF
TRBV5-6 | few | CASSFADEQYF
TRBV6-1 | few | CASTGGGVSYNEQFF
TRBV27 | . | CASSYEGGANTGELFF
TRBV19 | . | CASSTMGQGANYGYTF
TRBV29-1 | . | CSVLLASTQYF
TRBV7-2 | . | CASSSTSGIFETQYF
TRBV7-2 | . | CASSSSLGPGNTIYF
TRBV13 | . | CASSYRGTGAFYEQYF
TRBV7-9 | . | CASSRGQGAMETQYF
TRBV7-6 | few | CASSLVDSSYEQYF
TRBV7-3 | . | CASSPSGTGNEKLFF
TRBV9 | once | CASSSTGVINEQFF
TRBV7-9 | . | CASSLLTGGEQYF
TRBV18 | . | CASSPVDRGPADTQYF
TRBV7-9 | few | CASSSDRNTEAFF
TRBV6-1 | . | CASSEGRYGYTF
TRBV10-3 | . | CAIRGMTVQEQYF
TRBV7-2 | . | CASSSRDRAYEQYF
TRBV7-2 | . | CASSLSFREQYF
TRBV29-1 | few | CSSLAGDETQYF
TRBV29-1 | few | CSGTRGTYEQYF
TRBV9 | few | CASSGGTSGTEAFF
TRBV19 | . | CASSVTSGTGEQYF
TRBV30 | once | CAWSKPPQGFFVGYTF
TRBV5-4 | once | CASRGRDLGETQYF
TRBV7-2 | few | CASSLDRGVYEQYF
TRBV7-3 | . | CASSGQGRDETQYF
TRBV5-4 | . | CASSLGGFSTDTQYF
TRBV10-3 | . | CAISEMGVGYNEQFF